This passage covers 32 T cell receptor beta chains from one sample sequenced in a study of post-analysis software for immune sequencing data. Prepared libraries of TCR beta cDNA carried unique molecular identifiers. Using its own MiXCR run on the PCR reads, TCRdb lists one record per CDR3 protein. The table lists about 160,000 distinct CDR3 sequences, 36% of them singletons. This specimen consisted of blood, obtained after autologous hematopoietic stem cell transplantation. Receptors were obtained from a girl aged 5-17 years with multiple sclerosis.

The table lists this clonotype with a few counts. The genes are TRBV29-1 and TRBJ2-5, with TRBD2 identical over 7 bases. The J call is doubtful: the DNA matches TRBJ2-7 better. CDR3 length: 15 residues. Germline CDR1 SQVTM, CDR2 ANQGSEA. The CDR3 loop reads CSVEVIGGGFNEQYF. CDR3 bases: TGCAGCGTTGAAGTTATTGGGGGAGGGTTCAACGAGCAGTACTTC.

This chain joins TRBV29-1 and TRBJ1-1; D is unclear. CDR1 and CDR2 from the germline V gene are SQVTM and ANQGSEA. V was cut by 5 bases and J by 1 base, with 5 bases left in between. The CDR3 is 11 amino acids. The DNA of the CDR3 is TGCAGCGTTAGGCGGAACACTGAAGCTTTCTTT. Its protein product is CSVRRNTEAFF.

This clonotype was seen a few times. The rearrangement uses TRBV29-1 and TRBJ2-1, with TRBD2 identical over 7 bases. Germline CDR1 and CDR2: SQVTM and ANQGSEA. Germline trimming cut 6 bases from V and 6 bases from J; bases unmatched to any gene: 11. There are 14 residues in the CDR3. The CDR3 loop is CSVYSTSPLNEQFF. CDR3 DNA sequence: TGCAGCGTGTACTCGACTAGCCCCCTCAATGAGCAGTTCTTC.

About this clonotype itself: A much more abundant neighbour one base away suggests this may be a read error. The V gene is TRBV11-3, the J gene TRBJ2-6, with a possible D match to TRBD2 (6 bases). Germline V gene data show CDR1 as SGHNT and CDR2 as YENEEA. The CDR3 is made up of 15 amino acids. CDR3: CVSSLGLSGANVLTF. The CDR3, as DNA: TGTGTCAGCAGCTTGGGACTGTCTGGGGCCAACGTCCTGACTTTC.

This clonotype appeared a few times. The rearrangement uses TRBV29-1 and TRBJ2-7; D is undetermined. This CDR3 comprises 13 residues. Germline V lookup: CDR1 SQVTM, CDR2 ANQGSEA. V gave up 4 bases and J gave up 0 bases, with 10 bases separating them. CDR3 sequence (DNA): TGCAGCGTTGCGGCGGACGTCTCCTACGAGCAGTACTTC. Its translation is CSVAADVSYEQYF.

V gene TRBV20-1 combines with J gene TRBJ2-7; 11 bases agree with TRBD2. The better agreement between TRBJ2-5 and the DNA end casts doubt on the J call. The CDR3 extends over 14 amino acids. Germline values: CDR1 DFQATT, CDR2 SNEGSKA (reference sequence). In DNA form, the CDR3 reads TGCAGTGCCGGCCTAGCGGGAGGTTGGGAGACCCAGTACTTC. Its protein is CSAGLAGGWETQYF.

The rearrangement uses TRBV6-1 and TRBJ2-3; 11 positions agree with TRBD2. The CDR3 is made up of 16 amino acids. Germline loops: CDR1 MNHNS, CDR2 SASEGT. V gave up 6 bases and J gave up 4 bases; unmatched junction bases: 9. CDR3 amino acids: CASSTLIAGGADTQYF. The CDR3 region has the DNA TGTGCCAGCAGCACCCTGATAGCGGGAGGGGCAGATACGCAGTATTTT.

J is TRBJ2-3 and V is TRBV10-3; 10 nucleotides line up with TRBD2. After removal of 2 bases from V and 2 bases from J, the junction contained 1 base not matched to a gene. CDR1 ENHRY and CDR2 SYGVKD come from the germline V gene. The CDR3 extends over 15 amino acids. As DNA, the CDR3 is TGTGCCATCAGTGAGGGACTAGCGGACACAGATACGCAGTATTTT. Translating it yields CAISEGLADTDTQYF.

The V and J genes are TRBV2 and TRBJ2-4; D uncertain. The better agreement between TRBJ2-7 and the DNA end casts doubt on the J call. Looked up from germline, CDR1 is SNHLY and CDR2 is FYNNEI. The CDR3 extends over 13 amino acids. As DNA, the CDR3 is TGTGCCAGCAGACAGCCTCTTGGGTACGAGCAGTACTTC. It yields the protein CASRQPLGYEQYF.

This clonotype has ten or more counts. V is TRBV20-1 and J is TRBJ2-4, with TRBD1 matching 8 bases. Per the germline V gene, CDR1 is DFQATT and CDR2 is SNEGSKA (reference sequence). The CDR3 length is 12 residues. V trimming: 4 bases; J trimming: 13 bases; junction bases outside the gene matches: 9. CDR3 sequence (DNA): TGCAGTGCTACCCCCCCGGACAGGGCACAGTACTTC. Protein sequence: CSATPPDRAQYF.

The chain links TRBV20-1 to TRBJ2-7, with D hard to call. Germline loops: CDR1 DFQATT, CDR2 SNEGSKA (reference sequence). V lost 4 bases and J lost 1, with 8 bases in between. CDR3 size: 12 residues. The chain's CDR3 is CSAKDGSYEQYF. The CDR3 nucleotides read TGCAGTGCTAAGGACGGGTCCTACGAGCAGTACTTC.

The rearrangement uses TRBV28 and TRBJ2-1; weak D call: TRBD2 (6 bases). The germline V gene has CDR1 MDHEN and CDR2 SYDVKM. The V end lost 5 bases, the J end lost 3 bases, and 11 bases lay between the germline ends. The CDR3 has 14 residues. The CDR3 sequence: CASSGRTDYNEQFF. DNA of the CDR3: TGTGCCAGCAGTGGGAGGACTGACTACAATGAGCAGTTCTTC.

The rearrangement joins TRBV7-2 to TRBJ2-1; 10 bases fit TRBD2. Germline trimming cut 3 bases from V and 6 bases from J; bases unmatched to any gene: 5. Germline V gene data show CDR1 as SGHTA and CDR2 as FQGNSA. The CDR3 has 15 amino acids. The CDR3 sequence is CASSFGLAAPNEQFF. The CDR3 DNA is TGTGCCAGCAGCTTCGGACTAGCGGCCCCCAATGAGCAGTTCTTC.

This CDR3 reads CASSMGWFSNEKLFF. For the CDR3, the DNA is TGTGCCAGTAGTATGGGATGGTTCTCTAATGAAAAACTGTTTTTT. The V gene is TRBV19, the J gene TRBJ1-4; no reliable D call. CDR3 length: 15 residues. Trimming shortened V by 3 bases and J by 3 bases, and 11 bases separated the two germline ends. Germline V gives CDR1 LNHDA, CDR2 SQIVND (reference sequence).

This clonotype was found a few times. V and J are TRBV20-1 and TRBJ1-4; D unresolved. The CDR3 spans 15 residues. CDR1 and CDR2 from the germline V gene are DFQATT and SNEGSKA (reference sequence). V was pared by 2 bases and J by 0 bases, with 10 bases between. In DNA, the CDR3 is TGCAGTGCTAGATCCCCCGCCCCAACTAATGAAAAACTGTTTTTT. Its translation: CSARSPAPTNEKLFF.

The DNA for the CDR3 is TGTGCCAGCAGCTTAAATTGGGAGGACGGCTCTGGGGCCAACGTCCTGACTTTC. It translates to CASSLNWEDGSGANVLTF. V gene TRBV11-2 combines with J gene TRBJ2-6; D may be TRBD2 (6 bases). Germline CDR1 reads SGHAT; CDR2 reads FQNNGV. Deletions cut 2 bases from V and 0 bases from J, with 14 bases between. CDR3 length: 18 amino acids.

The chain combines TRBV16 with TRBJ2-1, with 10 bases that match TRBD2. The germline V gene encodes CDR1 KGHSY and CDR2 FQNENV. Losses at the gene ends were 4 bases for V and 1 base for J; bases not matched to a gene: 4. CDR3 length: 16 amino acids. This CDR3 reads CASSPLLAGSYNEQFF. The CDR3 DNA sequence: TGTGCCAGCAGCCCATTACTAGCGGGATCCTACAATGAGCAGTTCTTC.

Many counts were recorded for this clonotype. The chain employs TRBV6-5 and TRBJ2-7, with a possible D match to TRBD2 (5 bases). The germline CDR1 and CDR2 sequences are MNHEY and SVGAGI. With 1 base removed from V and 0 bases from J, the gap between germline ends came to 10 bases. The CDR3 length is 15 residues. The CDR3: CASSYFQDFSYEQYF. The DNA of the CDR3 is TGTGCCAGCAGTTACTTCCAGGACTTCTCCTACGAGCAGTACTTC.

As to this clonotype: It may be a read error: a sequence one base away is much more abundant. The chain employs TRBV29-1 and TRBJ2-4; no definite D call. Germline V CDR1 and CDR2: SQVTM, ANQGSEA. The V end was cut by 4 bases, the J end by 0 bases, with 7 bases between. This CDR3 is built from 13 residues. The CDR3 sequence is CSVASLAKNIQYF. CDR3 DNA sequence: TGCAGCGTTGCCTCCCTAGCCAAAAACATTCAGTACTTC.

This clonotype was recorded a few times. The chain is built from TRBV7-8 and TRBJ2-7; TRBD1 matches at 7 bases. Germline V gives CDR1 SGHVS, CDR2 FQNEAQ. Trimming at V came to 1 base and at J to 5 bases, leaving 14 bases not matched to a gene. The CDR3 totals 17 residues. CDR3 protein: CASSLVLPPTGYHEQYF. CDR3 nucleotides: TGTGCCAGCAGCTTAGTATTGCCGCCGACAGGGTACCACGAGCAGTACTTC.

This clonotype appeared once. The V call is TRBV20-1, the J call TRBJ2-1; TRBD2 aligns across 8 bases. This CDR3 is 15 amino acids long. Unmatched junction bases numbered 15, after V lost 5 bases and J lost 9 bases. Germline CDR1 DFQATT, CDR2 SNEGSKA (reference sequence). The CDR3 DNA sequence: TGCAGTGCTTATTCGGGAGGGGGGACTGGGGGTGAGCAGTTCTTC. This codes for CSAYSGGGTGGEQFF.

The table lists this clonotype with a few counts. This chain links TRBV7-3 with TRBJ2-5, with 14 nucleotides matching TRBD2. This CDR3 is 18 amino acids long. Germline V lookup: CDR1 SGHTA, CDR2 FQGTGA. After removal of 5 bases from V and 2 bases from J, the junction contained 10 bases not matched to a gene. The CDR3 sequence is CASSPSRGLAGVQETQYF. CDR3 DNA: TGTGCCAGCAGCCCATCAAGGGGACTAGCGGGAGTACAAGAGACCCAGTACTTC. Together with reference TRBV7-3 and TRBJ2-5, the CDR3 gives the full variable domain: GAGVSQTPSNKVTEKGKYVELRCDPISGHTALYWYRQSLGQGPEFLIYFQGTGAADDSGLPNDRFFAVRPEGSVSTLKIQRTERGDSAVYLCASSPSRGLAGVQETQYFGPGTRLLVL.

The sample holds a few counts of this clonotype. This chain uses TRBV12-3 or TRBV12-4 with TRBJ2-7; TRBD1 might be the D (7 bases). The V end lost 3 bases, the J end lost 4 bases, and 16 bases lay between the germline ends. There are 15 residues in the CDR3. CDR3 in DNA: TGTGCCAGCAGTTTGGGACAGCGGGCTTGGTACGAGCAGTACTTC. Protein product: CASSLGQRAWYEQYF.

This clonotype has more than one count but fewer than ten. The rearrangement uses TRBV4-2 and TRBJ1-2; perhaps TRBD1 as D (5 bases). Per germline, CDR1 LGHNA and CDR2 YNFKEQ. CDR3 length equals 15 residues. Trimming pared 4 bases from V and 4 bases from J, leaving 16 bases between. The CDR3 DNA is TGTGCCAGCAGCCCAGAAACCGGGGGTAGCTATGGCTACACCTTC. This sequence encodes CASSPETGGSYGYTF.

The J gene is TRBJ1-2, the V gene TRBV6-2 or TRBV6-3; D gene unclear. Germline CDR1 is MNHEY and CDR2 is SVGEGT. The germline V and J ends were trimmed by 4 bases and 4 bases, with 10 bases remaining between them. This CDR3 has 13 residues. The CDR3 DNA is TGTGCCAGCAGTTTGGACGACGTCTATGGCTACACCTTC. Translating gives CASSLDDVYGYTF.

The rearrangement uses TRBV7-2 and TRBJ2-1, with 14 bases identical to TRBD2. The CDR3 is made up of 16 amino acids. Germline trimming cut 5 bases from V and 8 bases from J; bases unmatched to any gene: 8. Germline CDR1 reads SGHTA; CDR2 reads FQGNSA. Written as DNA, the CDR3 is TGTGCCAGCAGCGCGGGACTAGCGGGAGATTTGGATGAGCAGTTCTTC. It is translated as CASSAGLAGDLDEQFF.

This clonotype was counted a single time. This sequence joins TRBV20-1 and TRBJ2-1, with 9 bases identical to TRBD2. V shed 6 bases, J shed 3 bases, and the junction held 6 bases outside the gene matches. CDR1 DFQATT and CDR2 SNEGSKA come from the germline V gene (reference sequence). This CDR3 is built from 14 residues. The CDR3 bases are TGCAGTGCCCCTCCTAGCGGGATCTACAATGAGCAGTTCTTC. It specifies CSAPPSGIYNEQFF.

DNA of the CDR3: TGTGCCAGCAGCTTGACGGGGGCCTACAATGAGCAGTTCTTC. Translated, it gives CASSLTGAYNEQFF. This chain uses TRBV7-3 with TRBJ2-1; a possible D gene is TRBD2 (6 bases). The CDR3 covers 14 residues. The germline V and J ends were trimmed by 3 bases and 2 bases, with 8 bases remaining between them. Germline CDR1 SGHTA, CDR2 FQGTGA.

This clonotype was seen a few times. V is TRBV2 and J is TRBJ2-1, with TRBD1 matching 8 bases. V lost 6 bases, J lost 9 bases, and 4 bases stayed unmatched. The germline CDR1 and CDR2 sequences are SNHLY and FYNNEI. This CDR3 has 12 amino acids. In nucleotides, the CDR3 is TGTGCCAGCAGGCCAGACAGGGGTGAGCAGTTCTTC. Translated, it gives CASRPDRGEQFF.

This rearrangement joins TRBV20-1 to TRBJ2-3; D remains ambiguous. The CDR3 runs 16 residues. The V and J ends lost 6 bases and 1 base respectively, with 20 bases between them. Germline loops: CDR1 DFQATT, CDR2 SNEGSKA (reference sequence). CDR3 in DNA: TGCAGTGCCCAGGTGTCTAGTACTTACCGCACAGATACGCAGTATTTT. This encodes CSAQVSSTYRTDTQYF.

The chain combines TRBV11-2 with TRBJ1-1, with D possibly being TRBD1 (5 bases). The CDR3 is 16 residues long. Looked up from germline, CDR1 is SGHAT and CDR2 is FQNNGV. V lost 5 bases and J 6 bases, leaving 22 bases between the germline ends. The CDR3 DNA follows: TGTGCCAGCAGCCGGGAGGTCGGGGGATTGGGAGCTGAAGCTTTCTTT. As protein: CASSREVGGLGAEAFF.

V and J are TRBV6-6 and TRBJ2-3; D perhaps matches TRBD1 (6 bases). V was cut by 7 bases and J by 1 base, with 21 bases left in between. There are 17 residues in the CDR3. Germline V lookup: CDR1 MNHNY, CDR2 SVGAGI (reference sequence). This chain's CDR3 is CASNAWRGGPGTDTQYF. DNA of the CDR3: TGTGCCAGCAACGCCTGGAGAGGGGGACCGGGCACAGATACGCAGTATTTT.